This TCR beta chain was obtained from a study of Tregs in tolerant kidney transplant recipients. The assay was immunoSEQ multiplex PCR, and TCRdb's table has in-frame clones only and misses some. The sample includes 11,000 to 15,000 clones. The length of the CDR3 is 16 residues. The J segment lost 8 bases and the V segment lost 5 bases, leaving 15 bases of the junction unmatched. As regards this clone: Its antigen is unknown. The CDR3 extends 3 residues past the end of the read, so its final part is completed from the germline J gene.

The study's findings and limits: Tregs expanded with activated donor B cells seemed most donor-specific. Some patients' samples used different primers over time, so nucleotide sequences weren't comparable.

Mixed chimerism was transient after nonmyeloablative marrow transplants from related graft donors. CD4+CD25+CD127- Tregs, CD4+CD25- non-Tregs, CD4 and CD8 cells were sorted. The sample consisted of CD8+ T cells from blood (PBMCs), taken 6 months after the transplant. The rearrangement uses TRBV12-3 or TRBV12-4 and TRBJ2-1; 7 bases align to TRBD1. This receptor was taken from a human patient who received a combined kidney and bone marrow transplant. A subset of T cells may come from the graft donor. The CDR3 DNA, read in part, is TGTGCCAGCAGTCCCGCGGACGGGCAGGGGGACGATGAG. Amino acids: CASSPADGQGDDE. The complete CDR3 sequence is CASSPADGQGDDEQFF.